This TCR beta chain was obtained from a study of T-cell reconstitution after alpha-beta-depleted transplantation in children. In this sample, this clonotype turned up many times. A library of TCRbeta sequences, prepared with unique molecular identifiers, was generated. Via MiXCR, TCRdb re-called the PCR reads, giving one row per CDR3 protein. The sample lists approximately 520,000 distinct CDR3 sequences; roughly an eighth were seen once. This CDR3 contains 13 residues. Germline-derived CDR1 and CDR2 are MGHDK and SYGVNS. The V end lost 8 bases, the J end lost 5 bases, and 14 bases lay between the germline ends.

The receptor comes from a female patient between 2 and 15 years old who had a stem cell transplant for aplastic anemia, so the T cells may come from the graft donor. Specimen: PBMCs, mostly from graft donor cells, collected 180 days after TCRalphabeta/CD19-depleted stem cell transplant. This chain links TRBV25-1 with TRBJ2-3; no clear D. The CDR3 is CASFDIPGDTQYF. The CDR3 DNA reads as TGTGCCAGCTTTGATATTCCCGGAGATACGCAGTATTTT. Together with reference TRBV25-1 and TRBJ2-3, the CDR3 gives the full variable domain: EADIYQTPRYLVIGTGKKITLECSQTMGHDKMYWYQQDPGMELHLIHYSYGVNSTEKGDLSSESTVSRIRTEHFPLTLESARPSHTSQYLCASFDIPGDTQYFGPGTRLTVL.